A selection of T cell receptor beta chains follows, all from one sample in a study of blood T cell repertoires in COVID-19. The table came from immunoSEQ multiplex PCR; TCRdb's copy has only in-frame clones and leaves some out. The sample holds about 260,000 clones, approximately 86% seen once. The sequencing sample was made of peripheral blood. These receptors originate from a middle-aged man with active or convalescent COVID-19. Each CDR3 is given with its conserved first and last residue. The order of the fields is V gene, J gene, clone size, D gene, CDR3 protein, CDR3 DNA. A D gene is named only where the DNA matches it firmly. Clone size appears in some rows only: once, few, many, or a class for an expanded clone.

>TRBV27|TRBJ1-1|few|-
CASSLRRGGTEAFF
TGTGCCAGCAGTTTAAGAAGGGGAGGGACTGAAGCTTTCTTT
>TRBV24-1|TRBJ2-7|-|TRBD2
CATSDGGVTSGSNEQYF
TGTGCCACCAGTGATGGGGGGGTCACTAGCGGGAGTAACGAGCAGTACTTC
>TRBV27|TRBJ2-1|-|-
CASSSTLANEQFF
TGTGCCAGCAGTTCGACCCTAGCGAATGAGCAGTTCTTC
>TRBV20-1|TRBJ2-1|once|-
CSATGDNEQFF
TGCAGTGCAACAGGTGACAATGAGCAGTTCTTC
>TRBV27|TRBJ2-4|once|-
CASSLSRGAVNIQYF
TGTGCCAGCAGTTTATCCCGGGGGGCGGTAAACATTCAGTACTTC
>TRBV25-1|TRBJ1-3|-|TRBD1
CASSARGTVSSNTIYF
TGTGCCAGCAGTGCAAGAGGGACAGTGAGTTCGAACACCATATATTTT
>TRBV7-3|TRBJ2-5|-|TRBD2
CASSSGLGETQYF
TGTGCCAGCAGCTCCGGACTAGGAGAGACCCAGTACTTC
>TRBV10-3|TRBJ1-6|-|-
CAITGEEGSPLHF
TGTGCCATCACGGGGGAGGAAGGGTCACCCCTCCACTTT
>TRBV9|TRBJ2-2|-|TRBD2
CASSVRLAVDRLFF
TGTGCCAGCAGCGTTCGACTAGCCGTCGATCGGCTGTTTTTT
>TRBV19|TRBJ2-1|-|TRBD2
CASGTSGRNEQFF
TGTGCCTCAGGGACTAGCGGGAGGAATGAGCAGTTCTTC
>TRBV7-3|TRBJ2-1|once|-
CASSLLSRSDNEQFF
TGTGCCAGCAGCTTATTGTCCCGGTCGGACAATGAGCAGTTCTTC
>TRBV12-5|TRBJ1-1|-|-
CASGSAQGTEAFF
TGTGCTAGTGGTTCCGCCCAGGGTACTGAAGCTTTCTTT
>TRBV2|TRBJ2-1|-|TRBD2
CATVGLAGDNEQFF
TGTGCCACCGTGGGACTAGCGGGAGACAATGAGCAGTTCTTC
>TRBV6-1|TRBJ2-1|-|TRBD2
CASSEREANEQFF
TGTGCCAGCAGTGAGCGGGAGGCAAATGAGCAGTTCTTC
>TRBV11-2|TRBJ2-3|-|-
CASSLGRGGPDTQYF
TGTGCCAGCAGCTTAGGGAGGGGGGGACCAGATACGCAGTATTTT
>TRBV6-5|TRBJ2-7|-|-
CASRGGPYEQYF
TGTGCCAGCAGGGGGGGACCCTACGAGCAGTACTTC
>TRBV7-3|TRBJ2-1|few|-
CASSLLGGGMFF
TGTGCCAGCAGCTTATTGGGTGGCGGGATGTTCTTC
>TRBV9|TRBJ1-6|-|-
CASSAQGSSNNSPLHF
TGTGCCAGCAGCGCCCAGGGATCGAGCAATAATTCACCCCTCCACTTT
>TRBV5-1|TRBJ1-1|-|-
CASSPRSVTEAFF
TGCGCCAGCAGCCCTAGGTCGGTCACTGAAGCTTTCTTT
>TRBV11-1|TRBJ1-1|-|-
CASSLLASNTEAFF
TGTGCCAGCAGCCTCCTGGCCTCGAACACTGAAGCTTTCTTT
>TRBV27|TRBJ1-6|-|TRBD1
CASKQGGDSPLHF
TGTGCCAGCAAACAGGGGGGGGATTCACCCCTCCACTTT
>TRBV28|TRBJ2-1|-|-
CASSYLGDNEQFF
TGTGCCAGCAGCTACCTCGGGGACAATGAGCAGTTCTTC
>TRBV5-1|TRBJ2-1|once|-
CASSEALAHEQFF
TGCGCCAGCAGCGAGGCACTAGCCCATGAGCAGTTCTTC
>TRBV6-5|TRBJ1-5|-|-
CASSLGGIGWNQPQHF
TGTGCCAGCAGTTTGGGGGGAATCGGCTGGAATCAGCCCCAGCATTTT
>TRBV5-1|TRBJ1-4|once|-
CASSSTRSNEKLFF
TGCGCCAGCAGCTCCACCAGATCTAATGAAAAACTGTTTTTT
>TRBV12-3/TRBV12-4|TRBJ2-1|-|-
CASSQDFPGEFF
TGTGCCAGCAGCCAGGACTTCCCTGGGGAGTTCTTC
>TRBV19|TRBJ2-1|-|TRBD2
CASSGRDYNEQFF
TGTGCCAGTAGCGGGAGGGACTACAATGAGCAGTTCTTC
>TRBV13|TRBJ2-5|-|TRBD2
CASQGGALQETQYF
TGTGCCTCCCAGGGAGGGGCCCTCCAAGAGACCCAGTACTTC
>TRBV19|TRBJ2-3|-|-
CASSITSGKADTQYF
TGTGCCAGTAGTATTACATCAGGGAAGGCAGATACGCAGTATTTT
>TRBV27|TRBJ1-5|-|-
CASTATADQPQHF
TGTGCCAGCACGGCAACCGCGGATCAGCCCCAGCATTTT
>TRBV7-9|TRBJ2-3|-|-
CASSLRQPGSTDTQYF
TGTGCCAGCAGCTTAAGACAGCCCGGGAGCACAGATACGCAGTATTTT
>TRBV9|TRBJ1-3|-|-
CASSPRAASGNTIYF
TGTGCCAGCAGCCCCCGCGCGGCTTCTGGAAACACCATATATTTT
>TRBV18|TRBJ2-3|-|TRBD2
CASSVGLAGGSTDTQYF
TGTGCCAGCTCAGTTGGACTAGCGGGGGGAAGCACAGATACGCAGTATTTT
>TRBV10-3|TRBJ2-1|-|-
CAISGTNSEQFF
TGTGCCATCAGTGGGACTAACAGTGAGCAGTTCTTC
>TRBV12-3/TRBV12-4|TRBJ1-1|-|-
CASSFAGNTEAFF
TGTGCCAGCAGTTTTGCGGGGAACACTGAAGCTTTCTTT
>TRBV12-3/TRBV12-4|TRBJ2-7|-|-
CASSPRQEREQYF
TGTGCCAGCAGCCCTAGACAGGAGAGGGAGCAGTACTTC
>TRBV7-3|TRBJ2-1|-|-
CASSSSGYSRKFF
TGTGCCAGCAGCTCCTCAGGGTATAGTAGAAAGTTCTTC
>TRBV6-1|TRBJ1-5|once|TRBD1
CASSEVGTGLRVVDQPQHF
TGTGCCAGCAGTGAAGTGGGGACAGGGTTAAGGGTTGTGGATCAGCCCCAGCATTTT
>TRBV15|TRBJ1-2|-|-
CATSRAAYLVPDYGYTF
TGTGCCACCAGCAGAGCCGCCTACCTAGTGCCCGACTATGGCTACACCTTC
>TRBV9|TRBJ2-1|-|TRBD2
CASSVGIAGGNEQFF
TGTGCCAGCAGCGTAGGAATAGCGGGAGGCAATGAGCAGTTCTTC
>TRBV7-9|TRBJ2-7|-|-
CASSLELAGEQYF
TGTGCCAGCAGCTTAGAACTAGCTGGCGAGCAGTACTTC
>TRBV5-1|TRBJ2-5|-|-
CASSQESRGETQYF
TGCGCCAGCAGCCAGGAGTCCCGGGGGGAGACCCAGTACTTC
>TRBV7-9|TRBJ1-2|-|TRBD1
CASSLEQGARNGYTF
TGTGCCAGCAGCTTAGAACAGGGGGCGCGTAATGGCTACACCTTC
>TRBV29-1|TRBJ2-7|-|-
CSVRISVGLSYEQYF
TGCAGCGTCCGAATTAGTGTAGGACTCTCCTACGAGCAGTACTTC
>TRBV4-2|TRBJ2-5|-|-
CASSQSPGQAQETQYF
TGTGCCAGCAGCCAATCCCCGGGACAAGCACAAGAGACCCAGTACTTC
>TRBV5-6|TRBJ1-6|-|-
CASSFGTSPLHF
TGTGCCAGCAGCTTCGGTACTTCACCCCTCCACTTT
>TRBV18|TRBJ2-7|-|-
CASSPTGEGEQYF
TGTGCCAGCTCACCGACAGGGGAGGGCGAGCAGTACTTC
>TRBV13|TRBJ2-5|-|-
CASSTGHKKETQYF
TGTGCCAGCAGCACGGGACACAAAAAAGAGACCCAGTACTTC
>TRBV6-2/TRBV6-3|TRBJ1-5|-|TRBD1
CASSSRTGVGQPQHF
TGTGCCAGCAGCAGCCGCACAGGGGTGGGCCAGCCCCAGCATTTT
>TRBV7-3|TRBJ2-2|-|-
CASSSLVGTGELFF
TGTGCCAGCAGCTCACTAGTAGGGACCGGGGAGCTGTTTTTT
>TRBV19|TRBJ1-5|-|TRBD1
CASSSKGQDNQPQHF
TGTGCCAGTAGTAGCAAGGGACAGGACAATCAGCCCCAGCATTTT
>TRBV5-4|TRBJ2-2|-|-
CASSPPGGDGYTGELFF
TGTGCCAGCAGTCCACCCGGCGGGGATGGGTACACCGGGGAGCTGTTTTTT
>TRBV7-9|TRBJ2-1|-|TRBD1
CASRTGSSNEQFF
TGTGCCAGCCGGACAGGGTCGAGCAATGAGCAGTTCTTC
>TRBV9|TRBJ2-1|-|-
CASSPQVGGHNEQFF
TGTGCCAGCAGCCCTCAGGTGGGGGGTCACAATGAGCAGTTCTTC
>TRBV5-6|TRBJ2-3|-|-
CASSLSVNTQYF
TGTGCCAGCAGCTTGTCCGTAAATACGCAGTATTTT
>TRBV7-2|TRBJ2-7|-|-
CASSSQGDSLEQYF
TGTGCCAGCAGCTCCCAAGGAGATTCTCTCGAGCAGTACTTC
>TRBV27|TRBJ1-1|-|-
CASSTRVGNAEAFF
TGTGCCAGCAGTACCAGGGTCGGAAATGCTGAAGCTTTCTTT
>TRBV28|TRBJ2-2|-|TRBD1
CASSSGQDTGELFF
TGTGCCAGCAGTTCGGGACAGGACACCGGGGAGCTGTTTTTT
>TRBV27|TRBJ2-2|-|TRBD2
CASSWGLAGVAGELFF
TGTGCCAGCAGTTGGGGACTAGCGGGAGTTGCCGGGGAGCTGTTTTTT